One sample yielded the 14 T cell receptor beta chains listed below, sequenced in a study of tumor-infiltrating lymphocytes in primary liver carcinoma. The source material, roughly 18-33 mg of unsorted bulk tissue, was used to co-extract RNA and DNA. Total RNA amounting to around 530 ng was the source from which TCR beta cDNA was made with a constant-region primer. A slightly modified ARM-PCR protocol with three nested multiplex PCR rounds produced these TCR beta libraries. In the first two PCR rounds, TRBV1-TRBV30 forward primers were paired with a C-beta reverse primer, and each round lasted about 9 cycles. TCRdb independently ran MiXCR on the multiplex PCR reads; one entry per CDR3 protein. This repertoire shows some 20,000 distinct CDR3 sequences, roughly 80% found once; its top ten account for about two fifths. The sequenced sample consisted of liver tumor tissue from sampling region 4. Subset described: tumor region T4, right-lateral pole. All receptors derive from a woman in her 30s with primary liver carcinoma and hepatitis B virus infection.

The table lists this clonotype with a count of one. The V and J genes are TRBV4-3 and TRBJ2-1; 8 bases match TRBD2. The V segment lost 0 bases and the J segment 8 bases; nucleotides outside the gene matches: 9. Germline V lookup: CDR1 LGHNA, CDR2 YSLEER. CDR3 length: 16 residues. The CDR3 spells CASSQDVAGSGDEQFF. The CDR3 bases are TGCGCCAGCAGCCAAGACGTAGCGGGATCCGGAGATGAGCAGTTCTTC.

Note on this clonotype: A junction boundary mismatches the germline segment, possibly from a read error. This chain joins TRBV6-5 and TRBJ2-7; no firm D call. CDR1 and CDR2 from the germline V gene are MNHEY and SVGAGI. CDR3 size: 15 residues. As DNA, the CDR3 is TGTGCCAGCAGTTACGAGAACAGCAGCTCCTACGAGCAGTATTTC. It yields the protein CASSYENSSSYEQYF.

As concerns this clonotype: At one of its ends the junction is not consistent with the germline gene, which may arise from a read error. V usage is TRBV12-3 or TRBV12-4 and J usage is TRBJ1-2, with D unresolved. The CDR3 is 15 residues long. The CDR3 region has the DNA TGTGCTAGCAGTTTACGTCTCTCCCACGACCATGGCTACACCTTC. It encodes CASSLRLSHDHGYTF.

The V call is TRBV4-3, the J call TRBJ2-7; a weak D match, TRBD1 (5 bases). V lost 0 bases, J lost 7 bases, and 16 bases lay in between. CDR1 is LGHNA, CDR2 YSLEER, per germline. The CDR3 loop spans 15 amino acids. The CDR3 bases are TGCGCCAGCAGCCAAGATCTATGGTCAGGGTGGGAGCAGTACTTC. It translates to CASSQDLWSGWEQYF.

Concerning this clonotype itself: One end of the junction does not line up with germline, which may come from a read error. The V and J genes are TRBV5-1 and TRBJ2-7; tentatively, D is TRBD1 (6 bases). Looked up from germline, CDR1 is SGHRS and CDR2 is YFSETQ. This CDR3 has 15 amino acids. The chain's CDR3 is CASSFSIGDTYEHYF. The CDR3 DNA sequence: TGCGCCAGCAGTTTTTCGATAGGGGACACCTACGAGCATTACTTC.

As concerns this clonotype: The junction does not match germline at one end; this may be a read error. The chain recombines TRBV4-3 with TRBJ2-7; no clear D. This CDR3 region has 16 residues. Germline values: CDR1 LGHNA, CDR2 YSLEER. The chain's CDR3 is CTSSQGVIRYSYEQYF. The CDR3 DNA follows: TGCACCAGCAGCCAAGGAGTCATCAGGTACTCCTACGAGCAGTACTTC.

As for this clonotype: At one boundary the junction diverges from the germline segment, which might be a read error. The chain is built from TRBV5-6 and TRBJ2-3; D gene ambiguous. CDR1 is SGHDT and CDR2 is YYEEEE in the germline V gene. CDR3 length equals 11 residues. As DNA, the CDR3 is TGCGCCAGCAGCTTGAGGGATACGCAGTATTTT. Encoded protein: CASSLRDTQYF.

V gene TRBV5-6 combines with J gene TRBJ2-4, with D uncertain. Germline CDR1 is SGHDT and CDR2 is YYEEEE. The V gene lost 4 bases and the J gene lost 4 bases, with 15 bases spanning the gap. The CDR3 contains 15 residues. CDR3 sequence: CASSQRLVAKNIQYF. The CDR3 coding sequence is TGTGCCAGCAGCCAACGTTTGGTGGCTAAAAACATTCAGTACTTC.

This clonotype was detected many times. This may stem from a read error, because a much larger clone lies one nucleotide away. The V and J genes are TRBV11-2 and TRBJ2-7, with no clear D. CDR1 is SGHAT and CDR2 is FQNNGV in the germline V gene. V gave up 1 base and J gave up 4 bases, with 11 bases separating them. CDR3 size: 14 residues. The CDR3 loop reads CASSLGMVGYEQYF. CDR3 sequence (DNA): TGTGCCAGCAGCTTAGGTATGGTCGGTTACGAGCAGTACTTC.

V usage is TRBV14 and J usage is TRBJ2-1; perhaps TRBD2 as D (6 bases). There are 15 residues in the CDR3. Trimming removed 5 bases from V and 7 bases from J, with 18 bases in between. CDR1 and CDR2 from the germline V gene are SGHDN and FVKESK. The CDR3 reads CASSVGGDPGNEQFF. CDR3 coding DNA: TGTGCCAGCAGCGTCGGAGGGGACCCAGGGAATGAGCAGTTCTTC.

Regarding this clonotype: Its ends do not fully match the called genes, so a read error is possible. J is TRBJ2-5 and V is TRBV5-1, with D uncertain. From germline, CDR1 is SGHRS and CDR2 YFSETQ. The CDR3 is 15 amino acids. CDR3 DNA: TGCGCCTGCAGCTCAGACAAAGTTGGACAAGAGACCCAGTACTTC. Protein sequence: CACSSDKVGQETQYF.

This clonotype appeared many times. Without the conserved terminal phenylalanine or tryptophan, this CDR3 likely stems from a read error. V gene TRBV5-1 combines with J gene TRBJ1-2; no clear D gene. The CDR3 extends over 13 amino acids. Trimming removed 5 bases from V and 8 bases from J, with 16 bases in between. From germline, CDR1 is SGHRS and CDR2 YFSETQ. The CDR3 protein is CASSSTNATGYTS. The CDR3 nucleotides read TGCGCCAGCAGTTCGACCAACGCTACCGGCTACACCTCC.

V gene TRBV12-3 or TRBV12-4 combines with J gene TRBJ2-7; weak D call: TRBD2 (5 bases). The V end lost 8 bases, the J end lost 2 bases, and 10 bases lay between the germline ends. This CDR3 is 12 amino acids long. CDR3 sequence (DNA): TGTGCCAGCGGTAGCGTCGCCTACGAGCAGTACTTC. This gives the protein CASGSVAYEQYF.

Concerning this clonotype: Its ends do not fully match the called genes, so a read error is possible. This rearrangement joins TRBV10-3 to TRBJ2-1, with D uncertain. This CDR3 comprises 14 residues. Germline CDR1 ENHRY, CDR2 SYGVKD. This chain's CDR3 is CAISPTVIRDEQFF. The DNA of the CDR3 is TGTGCTATCAGTCCCACGGTGATCCGGGATGAGCAGTTCTTC.